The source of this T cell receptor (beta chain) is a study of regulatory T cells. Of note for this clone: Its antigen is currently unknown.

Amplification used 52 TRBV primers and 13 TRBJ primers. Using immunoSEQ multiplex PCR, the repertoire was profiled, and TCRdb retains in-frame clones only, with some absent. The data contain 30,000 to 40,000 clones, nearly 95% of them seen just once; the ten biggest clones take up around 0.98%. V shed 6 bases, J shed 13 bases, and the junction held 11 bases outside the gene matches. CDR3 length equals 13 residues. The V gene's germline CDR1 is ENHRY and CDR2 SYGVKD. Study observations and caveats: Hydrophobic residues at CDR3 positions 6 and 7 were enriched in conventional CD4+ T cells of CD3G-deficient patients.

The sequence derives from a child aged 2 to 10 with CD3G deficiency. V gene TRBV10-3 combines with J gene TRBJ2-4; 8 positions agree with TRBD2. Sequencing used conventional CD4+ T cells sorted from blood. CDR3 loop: CAISAGTRTVQYF. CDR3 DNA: TGTGCCATCAGCGCCGGGACTAGAACAGTCCAGTACTTC.